The 17 T cell receptor beta chains below all came from one sample that was sequenced in a study of T cells in Graves' hyperthyroidism and ophthalmopathy. Researchers took RNA transcripts and amplified the TCR beta CDR3 regions from them. The HTBI primer set drove a first-round RT-PCR of the TCR CDR3. TCRdb re-called the multiplex PCR reads through MiXCR, storing one row per CDR3 protein. Among about 420,000 distinct CDR3 sequences listed, 15% to 18% were seen once. What was sequenced was blood. The receptors were gathered from a woman aged 18-35 years with Graves' hyperthyroidism.

On this clonotype: A much larger clone differs from this one at a single base, so this may be a read error. This is likely a read error, given that the CDR3 carries no conserved phenylalanine or tryptophan at its end. This chain links TRBV4-3 with TRBJ1-4, with D uncertain. V lost 0 bases, J lost 0 bases, and 8 bases lay in between. The germline V gene has CDR1 LGHNA and CDR2 YSLEER. CDR3 length: 16 amino acids. The CDR3 nucleotides read TGCGCCAGCAGCCAAGATATGATTCCAACTAATGAAAAACTGTTTTGT. Amino acids: CASSQDMIPTNEKLFC.

This clonotype was observed a handful of times. This chain joins TRBV4-2 and TRBJ2-3; D remains unclear. Between the trimmed V and J ends, which lost 0 bases and 3 bases, there was a span of 10 bases. This CDR3 has 15 amino acids. The germline gives CDR1 LGHNA, CDR2 YNFKEQ. CDR3 nucleotides: TGTGCCAGCAGCCAAGATTGGGCGAGTACAGATACGCAGTATTTT. Protein product: CASSQDWASTDTQYF.

The V and J genes are TRBV24-1 and TRBJ1-5; 7 bases are a match to TRBD1. The CDR3 contains 13 residues. Losses at the gene ends were 5 bases for V and 7 bases for J; bases not matched to a gene: 4. In germline, CDR1 is KGHDR, CDR2 SFDVKD. The CDR3 region has the DNA TGTGCCACCAGTGCAGGGACAGTACAGCCCCAGCATTTT. The encoded protein is CATSAGTVQPQHF.

This clonotype came up many times. The rearrangement links TRBV5-1 to TRBJ1-3; D gene ambiguous. Germline values: CDR1 SGHRS, CDR2 YFSETQ. The CDR3 loop spans 15 amino acids. V lost 3 bases and J lost 0, with 10 bases in between. This CDR3 reads CASSSGEYSGNTIYF. In DNA form, the CDR3 reads TGCGCCAGCAGCTCCGGGGAGTACTCTGGAAACACCATATATTTT.

This clonotype was detected ten times or more. J is TRBJ1-1 and V is TRBV11-3, with D perhaps matching TRBD1 (5 bases). Germline CDR1 reads SGHNT; CDR2 reads YENEEA. Trimming removed 1 base at V and 6 bases at J, with 9 bases between. The CDR3 contains 13 residues. CDR3 region: CASSLVRGSEAFF. The CDR3 nucleotides read TGTGCCAGCAGCTTAGTTCGGGGGTCTGAAGCTTTCTTT.

This clonotype came up a few times. The chain recombines TRBV6-1 with TRBJ2-7, with 7 positions matching TRBD2. In germline, CDR1 is MNHNS, CDR2 SASEGT. This CDR3 has 15 residues. Trimming at V came to 5 bases and at J to 6 bases, leaving 13 bases not matched to a gene. CDR3 nucleotide sequence: TGTGCCAGCAGTCCCCGGTTAGCGGGCCCAGGCGAGCAGTACTTC. Protein product: CASSPRLAGPGEQYF.

This clonotype came up a few times. The rearrangement uses TRBV7-9 and TRBJ2-7, with D possibly matching TRBD2 (6 bases). Germline V lookup: CDR1 SEHNR, CDR2 FQNEAQ (reference sequence). CDR3 length: 14 residues. The ends were cut back, 5 bases at V and 4 bases at J, with 15 bases in the middle. CDR3 region: CASSPGLRGYEQYF. The CDR3 DNA sequence: TGTGCCAGCAGCCCGGGGCTTCGGGGGTACGAGCAGTACTTC.

This clonotype occurred many times. The chain links TRBV18 to TRBJ1-5; perhaps TRBD1 as D (5 bases). Per germline, CDR1 KGHSH and CDR2 LQKENI. The V and J ends lost 4 bases and 3 bases respectively, with 10 bases between them. The CDR3 length is 14 residues. The CDR3 loop reads CASSLRQNNQPQHF. The CDR3, as DNA: TGTGCCAGCTCACTTCGACAGAACAATCAGCCCCAGCATTTT.

This clonotype was seen a few times. The V and J genes are TRBV12-3 or TRBV12-4 and TRBJ2-3; D not resolved. The germline V and J ends were trimmed by 3 bases and 8 bases, with 9 bases remaining between them. The CDR3 totals 12 residues. The CDR3 protein is CASSFRPGTQYF. The CDR3 region has the DNA TGTGCCAGCAGTTTTAGGCCAGGTACGCAGTATTTT.

In its sample, this clonotype was seen many times. The V gene is TRBV2, the J gene TRBJ2-3, with TRBD2 matching 13 bases. V was pared by 2 bases and J by 0 bases, with 17 bases of the junction left unmatched. The CDR3 sequence is 22 residues long. CDR1 and CDR2 from the germline V gene are SNHLY and FYNNEI. In DNA form, the CDR3 reads TGTGCCAGCAGTGAACCGGGGGGGGGACTAGCGGGACCTCTCTCGAGCACAGATACGCAGTATTTT. It encodes CASSEPGGGLAGPLSSTDTQYF.

As regards this clonotype: One end of the junction fails to match germline, which may point to a read error. This sequence joins TRBV6-1 and TRBJ2-6; no clear D. CDR1 is MNHNS, CDR2 SASEGT, per germline. The length of the CDR3 is 14 residues. The CDR3 DNA sequence: TGCGCCAGCAGTGAGAAGTCTGGGGCCAACGTCCTGACTTTC. It specifies CASSEKSGANVLTF.

This clonotype was picked up many times. The chain combines TRBV10-2 with TRBJ2-2; 14 nucleotides align to TRBD2. CDR1 and CDR2 (germline): WSHSY, SAAADI. After removal of 2 bases from V and 2 bases from J, the junction contained 7 bases not matched to a gene. The CDR3 has 19 amino acids. CDR3 protein: CASSENTGTSGGNTGELFF. DNA of the CDR3: TGCGCCAGCAGTGAGAATACCGGGACTAGCGGGGGTAACACCGGGGAGCTGTTTTTT.

This clonotype has more than one count but fewer than ten. The V gene is TRBV6-1, the J gene TRBJ1-1; D gene uncertain. Germline V gene data show CDR1 as MNHNS and CDR2 as SASEGT. The CDR3 contains 14 residues. The germline V and J ends were trimmed by 5 bases and 4 bases, with 14 bases remaining between them. CDR3 nucleotides: TGTGCCAGCAGTTGGGGAGGGAAAGGCACTGAAGCTTTCTTT. It is translated as CASSWGGKGTEAFF.

This clonotype was detected only a few times. This chain uses TRBV9 with TRBJ2-3, with a possible D match to TRBD1 (7 bases). The V and J ends lost 3 bases and 5 bases respectively, with 16 bases between them. This CDR3 comprises 15 residues. Germline V gene data show CDR1 as SGDLS and CDR2 as YYNGEE. The CDR3 nucleotides read TGTGCCAGCAGCGCGAGGACAGGAGGGGGAGATACGCAGTATTTT. Translated: CASSARTGGGDTQYF.

This clonotype was counted only a few times. J is TRBJ1-5 and V is TRBV7-9; D unclear. V was trimmed by 6 bases and J by 7 bases, leaving 13 bases between them. The CDR3 contains 13 residues. Germline CDR1 is SEHNR and CDR2 is FQNEAQ (reference sequence). CDR3 in DNA: TGTGCCAGCAGTTACCAGGAGGGACAGCCCCAGCATTTT. Residues: CASSYQEGQPQHF. The entire variable domain, with the rest obtained from reference TRBV7-9 and TRBJ1-5, is as follows: DTGVSQNPRHKITKRGQNVTFRCDPISEHNRLYWYRQTLGQGPEFLTYFQNEAQLEKSRLLSDRFSAERPKGSFSTLEIQRTEQGDSAMYLCASSYQEGQPQHFGDGTRLSIL.

This clonotype was counted a few times. The gene calls are TRBV28 and TRBJ1-5; no definite D call. The CDR3 runs 14 residues. Germline V gives CDR1 MDHEN, CDR2 SYDVKM. V lost 5 bases and J 4 bases, leaving 12 bases between the germline ends. CDR3 amino acids: CASSPYGGNQPQHF. The CDR3 DNA sequence: TGTGCCAGCAGTCCGTACGGTGGGAATCAGCCCCAGCATTTT.

The rearrangement links TRBV9 to TRBJ2-2; 10 bases line up with TRBD1. V was clipped by 3 bases and J by 3 bases; unmatched bases: 8. Germline CDR1 SGDLS, CDR2 YYNGEE. The CDR3 sequence is 17 residues long. CDR3: CASSAAPGTGDTGELFF. As DNA, the CDR3 is TGTGCCAGCAGCGCCGCCCCGGGGACAGGGGACACCGGGGAGCTGTTTTTT.